This T cell receptor (beta chain) was profiled in a study of shared clonotypes between healthy human individuals. General study results and limits: Non-shared clonotypes were found to have lower generation probabilities than the clonotypes that were shared by all four of the sorted-subset donors. The naive CD4 repertoires of a handful of donors were compared, and roughly 5% of clonotypes were shared.

Here immunoSEQ multiplex PCR was the method, and the copy in TCRdb shows in-frame clones only, minus some. The sample has 2 million to 2.5 million clones; approximately 93% are singletons. The split of CD4+ cells yielded CD45RA+ naive and CD45RA-negative memory subsets. In regard to this clone: Its specificity is unknown.

The CDR3 totals 15 residues. Germline CDR1 SGHRS, CDR2 YFSETQ. V lost 0 bases and J 6 bases, leaving 14 bases between the germline ends. The source is a man younger than 35 in good health. Some clones in this sample may be carry-over from other donors' samples. Specimen: naive CD4+ T cells from PBMCs. Subset reported: CD45RA+ positively selected. The V gene is TRBV5-1, the J gene TRBJ2-3; D gene ambiguous. The CDR3 sequence is CASSLEALPADTQYF. The CDR3 DNA follows: TGCGCCAGCAGCTTGGAGGCACTACCCGCGGATACGCAGTATTTT.